Each of the 4 T cell receptor beta chains below was sequenced from the same sample in a study of blood T cell repertoires in COVID-19 (dated by TCRdb to 2018 to 2021). Library construction relied on the immunoSEQ multiplex PCR assay. TCRdb retrieved this table from immuneACCESS and kept in-frame rearrangements only. Not all clones are present; in checked studies, unresolved V genes account for under half, and no reason is known for the remainder. This sample has 200,000 to 250,000 clones in its table, and around nine tenths of those were observed once. The top ten clones comprise about 2.1% of the sample. The sequenced material came from peripheral blood. Source of these receptors: a woman aged 40 to 50 who had recovered from COVID-19.

The V gene is TRBV6-6, the J gene TRBJ1-6; TRBD1 is a possible D gene (6 bases). Germline V gene data show CDR1 as MNHNY and CDR2 as SVGAGI (reference sequence). The V end was cut by 6 bases, the J end by 7 bases, with 16 bases between. This CDR3 region has 15 residues. The CDR3 DNA reads TGTGCCAGCAGCCTGGGACACAGGTTGAATTCACCCCTCCACTTT. This codes for CASSLGHRLNSPLHF.

The chain has TRBV6-2 or TRBV6-3 and TRBJ2-1, with 10 bases identical to TRBD1. This CDR3 has 16 residues. CDR1 and CDR2 from the germline V gene are MNHEY and SVGEGT. Trimming at V came to 5 bases and at J to 5 bases, leaving 9 bases not matched to a gene. The CDR3 reads CASSVPRTGGNNEQFF. As DNA, the CDR3 is TGTGCCAGCAGTGTCCCCCGGACAGGGGGAAACAATGAGCAGTTCTTC.

The genes are TRBV29-1 and TRBJ2-4; possibly TRBD2 for D (6 bases). The germline V and J ends were trimmed by 6 bases and 0 bases, with 12 bases remaining between them. The CDR3 contains 14 residues. Germline V lookup: CDR1 SQVTM, CDR2 ANQGSEA. CDR3 nucleotides: TGCAGCGTGGCCTTGGGACTAGCCAAAAACATTCAGTACTTC. Translation gives CSVALGLAKNIQYF.

Details on this clone: This sample includes further DNA sequences coding for the same CDR3. The chain couples TRBV6-5 to TRBJ1-1; D not certain. This CDR3 is 13 amino acids long. Trimming pared 3 bases from V and 5 bases from J, leaving 10 bases between. Germline values: CDR1 MNHEY, CDR2 SVGAGI. DNA of the CDR3: TGTGCCAGCAGTTATGGGAGAGAGACTGAAGCTTTCTTT. Protein product: CASSYGRETEAFF.